This section outlines one T cell receptor (beta chain) sequence together with its context. Its antigen is undetermined. TCRdb ran MiXCR on the 5' RACE reads and lists one entry per CDR3 protein. The table shows over 40,000 distinct CDR3 sequences, with about 29% occurring only once. Findings and limits, study-wide: Larger-cohort validation covered only one TCR beta V-J rearrangement. The TCR gene usage of tumor memory CD4+ T cells clustered together with blood and lymph node memory CD4+ cells and with lymph node naive CD4+ cells.

The CDR3 sequence is 14 residues long. Between the trimmed V and J ends, which lost 1 base and 5 bases, there was a span of 12 bases. Germline V lookup: CDR1 SGHRS, CDR2 YFSETQ. This TCR was recovered from a female donor with breast cancer. Sequences were obtained from tumor-infiltrating memory CD4+ T cells sorted from the breast tumor. Described subset: memory CD4+ T cells, CD4+CD45RO+CD25-. The chain combines TRBV5-1 with TRBJ2-5, with D perhaps given as TRBD1 or TRBD2 (5 bases each). CDR3 DNA sequence: TGCGCCAGCAGCTTGTTACGGGGCCTTGAGACCCAGTACTTC. Translating gives CASSLLRGLETQYF.